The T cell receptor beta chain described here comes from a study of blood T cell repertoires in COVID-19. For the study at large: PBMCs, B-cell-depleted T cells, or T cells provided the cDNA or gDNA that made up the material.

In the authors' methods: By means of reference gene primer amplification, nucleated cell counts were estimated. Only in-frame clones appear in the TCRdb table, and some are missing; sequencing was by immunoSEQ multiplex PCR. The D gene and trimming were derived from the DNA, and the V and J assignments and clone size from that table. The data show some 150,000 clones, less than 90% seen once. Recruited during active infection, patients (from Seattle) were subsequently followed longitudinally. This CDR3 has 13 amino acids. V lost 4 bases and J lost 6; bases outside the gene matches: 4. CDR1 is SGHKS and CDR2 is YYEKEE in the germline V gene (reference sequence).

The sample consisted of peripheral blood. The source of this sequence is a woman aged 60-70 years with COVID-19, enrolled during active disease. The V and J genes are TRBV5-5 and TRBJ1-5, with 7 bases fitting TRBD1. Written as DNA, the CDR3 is TGTGCCAGCAGCACCGACAGGGTTCAGCCCCAGCATTTT. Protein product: CASSTDRVQPQHF.